This is a list of T cell receptor beta chains from one sample in a study of shared clonotypes between healthy human individuals. TCRdb's table, derived via immunoSEQ multiplex PCR, lists solely in-frame clones and lacks some. The data hold 2.3 million or so clones, with approximately 93% observed a single time. Sequenced sample: naive CD4+ T cells from PBMCs. These receptors all come from a man younger than 35 in good health. Some clones in this sample may be carry-over from other donors' samples. Each CDR3 is given with its conserved first and last residue. A D gene is named only where the DNA matches it firmly. Expanded clones get a size class; other rows say once, few or many, or leave the size out.

D: NA; V: TRBV6-1; size: NA; J: TRBJ2-5; CDR3: CASRRDTQETQYF
D: TRBD2; V: TRBV7-9; size: NA; J: TRBJ2-5; CDR3: CASSPTGGAETQYF
D: NA; V: TRBV5-8; size: NA; J: TRBJ2-3; CDR3: CASSLTDTQYF
D: TRBD2; V: TRBV10-3; size: NA; J: TRBJ2-7; CDR3: CATTVLAGGNYEQYF
D: NA; V: TRBV6-1; size: NA; J: TRBJ1-2; CDR3: CASSESGKRGYTF
D: NA; V: TRBV6-1; size: NA; J: TRBJ2-1; CDR3: CASSEAEGSYNEQFF
D: NA; V: TRBV4-3; size: NA; J: TRBJ2-1; CDR3: CASSQVFEQGDYNEQFF
D: NA; V: TRBV14; size: NA; J: TRBJ1-6; CDR3: CASSQFIGGSSPLHF
D: TRBD1; V: TRBV7-3; size: NA; J: TRBJ1-1; CDR3: CASAQNSGTAEAFF
D: TRBD2; V: TRBV27; size: NA; J: TRBJ2-5; CDR3: CASSRLAGRVDFSGETQYF
D: NA; V: TRBV7-2; size: NA; J: TRBJ2-3; CDR3: CASSSGRTSSTDTQYF
D: NA; V: TRBV18; size: NA; J: TRBJ2-5; CDR3: CASSLGTSAGETQYF
D: NA; V: TRBV19; size: NA; J: TRBJ2-1; CDR3: CASTTTGVNNEQFF
D: NA; V: TRBV20-1; size: NA; J: TRBJ2-1; CDR3: CSARTDNEQFF
D: NA; V: TRBV6-1; size: NA; J: TRBJ2-7; CDR3: CASSSPGLSYEQYF
D: NA; V: TRBV30; size: NA; J: TRBJ2-5; CDR3: CAWTGDQETQYF
D: NA; V: TRBV7-6; size: NA; J: TRBJ2-1; CDR3: CASSLVFGTTSTHSSYNEQFF
D: NA; V: TRBV5-1; size: NA; J: TRBJ2-2; CDR3: CASTERANTGELFF
D: NA; V: TRBV28; size: few; J: TRBJ1-1; CDR3: CASSSMMNTEAFF
D: TRBD1; V: TRBV29-1; size: NA; J: TRBJ2-1; CDR3: CSVGTGGSEQFF
D: TRBD2; V: TRBV5-1; size: NA; J: TRBJ2-3; CDR3: CASKNRGRPPDTQYF
D: TRBD2; V: TRBV6-5; size: NA; J: TRBJ2-3; CDR3: CASSYALAGETDTQYF
D: NA; V: TRBV28; size: NA; J: TRBJ2-7; CDR3: CASRQDSTYEQYF
D: TRBD2; V: TRBV6-1; size: NA; J: TRBJ2-1; CDR3: CASRRVLAVNNEQFF
D: NA; V: TRBV10-3; size: NA; J: TRBJ2-2; CDR3: CAISESVLDTGELFF
D: NA; V: TRBV6-6; size: NA; J: TRBJ2-5; CDR3: CASHPRVGETQYF
D: NA; V: TRBV6-4; size: NA; J: TRBJ2-5; CDR3: CASSDRMGWGETQYF
D: NA; V: TRBV27; size: NA; J: TRBJ1-1; CDR3: CASSLNVVNTEAFF
D: NA; V: TRBV2; size: few; J: TRBJ1-5; CDR3: CASNYGGRQPQHF
D: TRBD1; V: TRBV11-1; size: NA; J: TRBJ1-1; CDR3: CASSYTGQVYSGAFF
D: NA; V: TRBV7-2; size: NA; J: TRBJ1-2; CDR3: CASSLGQSYGYTF
D: NA; V: TRBV5-1; size: NA; J: TRBJ1-4; CDR3: CASTLRSLNEKLFF
D: TRBD2; V: TRBV28; size: once; J: TRBJ2-1; CDR3: CASSGAGRLAKYEQFF
D: NA; V: TRBV15; size: few; J: TRBJ1-2; CDR3: CATSRVNYGYTF
D: NA; V: TRBV6-5; size: NA; J: TRBJ2-3; CDR3: CASSYGPLANTDTQYF
D: NA; V: TRBV5-6; size: NA; J: TRBJ2-7; CDR3: CASSAGRSYEQYF
D: NA; V: TRBV29-1; size: NA; J: TRBJ2-3; CDR3: CSVRGLSTDTQYF
D: NA; V: TRBV6-5; size: NA; J: TRBJ2-5; CDR3: CASRVQETQYF
D: TRBD2; V: TRBV7-2; size: NA; J: TRBJ2-5; CDR3: CASSLPLGGQETQYF